This record concerns one TCR beta chain sequence. Which antigen it targets is not known. No quality values exist for individual bases; no much larger clone is one base distant. V is shortened by 0 bases, J by 5 bases, and the region joining them spans 15 bases. Inclusive of the bounding cysteine and phenylalanine, the CDR3 is 15 residues long. The entry retains the CDR3 DNA only, 45 bases that are in frame from base 1. The CDR1 and CDR2 encoded by the germline V gene (reference sequence) are GTSNPN and SVGIG. Taken with the paper, the label for time point translates to: baseline before first vaccination. Vaccinee samples came from UK trials COV001 and COV002, including a single-blind randomized controlled phase 2/3 trial of AZD1222 (ChAdOx1 nCoV-19) in healthy adults. For TCRbeta chain sequencing, PBMC samples from trial participants were taken at day 0 and at day 28 after the second dose. The CDR3 regions of human TCRbeta chains were subjected to immunosequencing. The authors' analysis ran thus. Repertoire TCRs were checked for matches against a reference library of SARS-CoV-2-specific TCRs that had been generated using the MIRA antigen-specificity platform. Breadth meant the fraction of unique TCRs that were SARS-CoV-2-associated, whereas depth meant the fraction of total T cells that were SARS-CoV-2-associated. Using the MIRA data, each spike-specific TCR was mapped to the spike region that the TCR reacts to and placed in a CD4 or CD8 class. Log10-transformed breadth and depth values were compared by one-way ANOVA with Sidak's multiple comparisons tests. The table was pulled from immuneACCESS by TCRdb, which kept in-frame rearrangements only. Such tables lose some clones; where checked, under half of the loss comes from unresolved V genes, and the rest has no known cause. V and J calls and clone size follow that table, whereas D and trimming were derived from the DNA. The sample table shows 110,000 or so clones, and roughly 84% are seen once. Clones ranked in the top ten supply around a sixth of the sample.

The sample is drawn from a study of T cell responses to AZD1222 COVID-19 vaccine (dated by TCRdb to about 2021). About the full investigation: AZD1222 recipients given second doses at about 4 weeks or at about 12 weeks were pooled, since spike-specific TCR depth and breadth were not found to differ between the two schedules. A total of 233 trial participants underwent TCR sequencing, of whom roughly 210 had received two doses of AZD1222 and about 25 had received two doses of the MenACWY control vaccine. Trial participants were enrolled by age into subgroups of 18-55, 56-69 and 70-plus years, and roughly 150, 30 and 60 TCR-sequenced participants, respectively, were included in these subgroups. Findings and caveats that apply to the study as a whole: Spike-specific TCR breadth and depth rose significantly after two AZD1222 doses compared with day 0 and with MenACWY recipients. The vaccine-associated CD4 TCRs covered the entire spike protein, and the dominant responses fell in regions 160-218 and 743-854. Because no day 14 peak-response samples were available, repertoires were characterized only after the peak T cell response. Conclusions about previously exposed vaccinees are limited, since just 6 or 7 AZD1222 recipients were seropositive for SARS-CoV-2 at baseline. Most participants were white British and females outnumbered males, and the authors suggested that clonal diversity may have been underestimated. Nearly half of unique spike-specific TCRs reportedly recognized epitopes outside regions mutated in the B.1.351 and B.1.1.7 variants. In the small 56-69-year group, the increase in depth fell short of significance, most likely because of low power.

The sequencing here drew on peripheral blood, taken on day 0 of AZD1222 vaccination. Recombination connected TRBV30 to TRBJ2-3; no D gene is confidently identified. This receptor was taken from an adult in good health. The DNA sequence reads TGTGCCTGGAGTGTTTCTTCAGGTTCGATAGATACGCAGTATTTT. Translated, this is CAWSVSSGSIDTQYF.